One and the same sample provided the 6 T cell receptor beta chains below, sequenced in a study of a mutant IDH1 vaccine in newly diagnosed glioma. The table came from immunoSEQ multiplex PCR; TCRdb's copy has only in-frame clones and leaves some out. The sample lists tens of thousands of clones, about 86% seen once, with around 3% in the top ten. Noted time point: baseline, week 1 (first vaccination visit). The treatment was: pre-vaccination baseline after standard-of-care therapy. The sequenced sample was PBMCs, obtained from a glioma patient treated with radiotherapy, temozolomide or both. The receptor source for this set is a man aged 25 to 40 with glioma.

The V and J genes are TRBV16 and TRBJ2-1; D ambiguous. In germline, CDR1 is KGHSY, CDR2 FQNENV. This CDR3 is built from 12 residues. V was cut by 4 bases and J by 7 bases, with 8 bases left in between. CDR3 protein: CASSPGLNEQFF. The CDR3 bases are TGTGCCAGCAGCCCCGGGTTGAATGAGCAGTTCTTC.

The chain joins TRBV4-1 to TRBJ1-1, with a tentative D call TRBD1 (6 bases). Trimming took off 2 bases at V and 7 bases at J, with 11 bases between the two ends. This CDR3 spans 13 amino acids. Germline V lookup: CDR1 MGHRA, CDR2 YSYEKL. The chain's CDR3 is CASSQRGADEAFF. Written as DNA, the CDR3 is TGCGCCAGCAGCCAAAGGGGGGCCGATGAAGCTTTCTTT.

The chain links TRBV19 to TRBJ1-1; 9 bases agree with TRBD1. CDR1 LNHDA and CDR2 SQIVND come from the germline V gene (reference sequence). This CDR3 comprises 16 residues. The ends lost 8 bases at V and 5 bases at J; junction bases unmatched: 15. CDR3 sequence reads: CASLQVGDRVLTEAFF. The CDR3 coding sequence is TGTGCCAGTCTCCAAGTAGGGGACAGGGTATTGACTGAAGCTTTCTTT.

The chain has TRBV5-8 and TRBJ1-5; no reliable D call. The CDR3 totals 13 residues. The V end lost 6 bases, the J end lost 2 bases, and 9 bases lay between the germline ends. Germline CDR1 reads SGHTS; CDR2 reads YDEGEE. CDR3 sequence (DNA): TGTGCCAGCAACAGCCAGGGCAATCAGCCCCAGCATTTT. Amino acids: CASNSQGNQPQHF.

The chain combines TRBV4-1 with TRBJ1-2; unclear D gene. The CDR3 spans 15 residues. V shed 2 bases and J shed 5 bases, with 15 bases lying between them. Germline V gives CDR1 MGHRA, CDR2 YSYEKL. The CDR3 region is CASSQTTAGWYGYTF. CDR3 DNA sequence: TGCGCCAGCAGCCAAACAACAGCCGGGTGGTATGGCTACACCTTC.

V gene TRBV27 combines with J gene TRBJ2-1, with 7 bases aligning to TRBD1. V was clipped by 6 bases and J by 2 bases; unmatched bases: 13. CDR3 length: 17 residues. From germline, CDR1 is MNHEY and CDR2 SMNVEV (reference sequence). This CDR3 is CASRQIINRGTYNEQFF. In nucleotides, the CDR3 is TGTGCCAGCAGGCAAATTATAAACAGGGGAACCTACAATGAGCAGTTCTTC.